This T cell receptor beta chain was recorded in a study of cytomegalovirus exposure and HLA in healthy donors. A multiplex PCR was run with 60 Vbeta primers and 13 Jbeta primers. Original data processing: Unique TCR beta chains numbered around 80 million in a later analysis, with some 9.9 million shared. TCRdb's copy holds only in-frame clones and misses some; the assay was immunoSEQ multiplex PCR. V and J calls and clone size follow that table, whereas D and trimming were derived from the DNA. The profile shows about 110,000 clones, roughly 70% of them singletons. Trimming at V came to 10 bases and at J to 3 bases, leaving 7 bases not matched to a gene. Looked up from germline, CDR1 is LNHDA and CDR2 is SQIVND (reference sequence). The CDR3 is 14 residues long.

Material: PBMCs. The genes are TRBV19 and TRBJ2-2; 8 nucleotides line up with TRBD2. The source of this sequence is a woman in her forties in good health and CMV-seropositive. The CDR3 region is CATGGGWHTGELFF. CDR3 in DNA: TGTGCCACCGGCGGGGGGTGGCACACCGGGGAGCTGTTTTTT. Combining the CDR3 with reference TRBV19 and TRBJ2-2 gives the whole variable domain DGGITQSPKYLFRKEGQNVTLSCEQNLNHDAMYWYRQDPGQGLRLIYYSQIVNDFQKGDIAEGYSVSREKKESFPLTVTSAQKNPTAFYLCATGGGWHTGELFFGEGSRLTVL.